The 2 T cell receptor beta chains below were found in one sample sequenced in a study of graft-versus-host responses after intestinal transplantation (dated by TCRdb to the early 2020s). Receptor libraries were prepared by the immunoSEQ multiplex PCR assay. The table was pulled from immuneACCESS by TCRdb, which kept in-frame rearrangements only. Such tables lose some clones; where checked, under half of the loss comes from unresolved V genes, and the rest has no known cause. The sample profile shows over 8,000 clones; over 85% of them were found once. Together, the top ten hold roughly 2.2% of the sample. This specimen was PBMCs, taken 11 days after intestinal transplantation. All receptors derive from a human patient who received an intestinal transplant, so some T cells may come from the graft donor.

This chain uses TRBV10-1 with TRBJ2-3; D perhaps matches TRBD1 (5 bases). V lost 5 bases and J lost 0, with 12 bases in between. The CDR3 length is 15 residues. CDR1 and CDR2 from the germline V gene are WNHNN and SYGVQD (reference sequence). The CDR3 region has the DNA TGCGCCAGCAGTCCAGACAGTGGGAGCACAGATACGCAGTATTTT. Protein sequence: CASSPDSGSTDTQYF.

The rearrangement links TRBV6-6 to TRBJ1-1, with D hard to call. This CDR3 comprises 12 residues. Germline V gene sequence: CDR1 MNHNY, CDR2 SVGAGI (reference sequence). The V and J ends lost 6 bases and 1 base respectively, with 6 bases between them. In nucleotides, the CDR3 is TGTGCCAGCAGGGACTCGAACACTGAAGCTTTCTTT. Translating it yields CASRDSNTEAFF.